A selection of T cell receptor beta chains follows, all from one sample in a study of cytomegalovirus exposure and HLA in healthy donors. Libraries were prepared by immunoSEQ multiplex PCR; TCRdb keeps only in-frame clonotypes and omits some of them. The table lists more than 150,000 clones, about four fifths of them singletons. The sequenced sample was PBMCs. The receptors derive from a woman between 45 and 65 years old in good health and CMV-seropositive. CDR3s include the opening cysteine and the closing phenylalanine or tryptophan. The D gene is left open where the match is weak. Some rows have no size entry. The others give once, few or many, or a class for an expanded clone.

abundance,len,v_gene,j_gene,d_gene,CDR3aa,CDR3nt
many,14,TRBV25-1,TRBJ1-5,TRBD1,CASIPDRENQPQHF,TGTGCCAGCATCCCGGACAGGGAGAATCAGCCCCAGCATTTT
.,13,TRBV10-3,TRBJ1-3,TRBD1,CASTTGFGNTIYF,TGTGCCAGCACGACAGGGTTTGGAAACACCATATATTTT
.,15,TRBV7-3,TRBJ1-2,.,CASSLLSRTNYGYTF,TGTGCCAGCAGCTTACTGAGCCGTACTAACTATGGCTACACCTTC
.,12,TRBV11-3,TRBJ2-7,TRBD2,CASSIGGYEQYF,TGTGCCAGCAGCATCGGGGGGTACGAGCAGTACTTC
.,16,TRBV5-6,TRBJ1-4,TRBD1,CASSLWGTGGDEKLFF,TGTGCCAGCAGCTTGTGGGGGACAGGCGGGGATGAAAAACTGTTTTTT
.,12,TRBV29-1,TRBJ1-2,TRBD1,CSVLGQGDGYTF,TGCAGCGTCCTCGGACAGGGGGACGGCTACACCTTC
few,12,TRBV2,TRBJ2-7,TRBD2,CASSEDGLARHF,TGTGCCAGCAGTGAAGATGGACTAGCTCGACACTTC
.,15,TRBV19,TRBJ1-4,TRBD1,CASSIRDRGGEKLFF,TGTGCCAGTAGTATCCGGGACAGGGGAGGAGAAAAACTGTTTTTT
.,13,TRBV27,TRBJ1-2,.,CASSPGQGGGYTF,TGTGCCAGCAGTCCAGGGCAGGGAGGCGGCTACACCTTC
.,14,TRBV6-5,TRBJ2-3,TRBD1,CASRPTGVADTQYF,TGTGCCAGCAGACCGACAGGGGTTGCAGATACGCAGTATTTT
.,17,TRBV7-9,TRBJ2-1,.,CSSSFSRGGQSYNEQFF,TGTTCCAGCAGCTTTTCCCGGGGGGGACAGTCCTACAATGAGCAGTTCTTC
.,16,TRBV4-2,TRBJ2-5,TRBD2,CASSQEGRGGRGTQYF,TGTGCCAGCAGCCAAGAAGGGCGGGGGGGCCGAGGGACCCAGTACTTC
.,14,TRBV19,TRBJ1-1,.,CASSFQDRNTEAFF,TGTGCCAGTAGTTTTCAAGACAGGAACACTGAAGCTTTCTTT
.,15,TRBV6-1,TRBJ1-2,TRBD1,CASSETGVLNLGYTF,TGTGCCAGCAGCGAGACAGGGGTCCTTAACCTTGGCTACACCTTC
few,15,TRBV25-1,TRBJ1-4,TRBD1,CASSEKTGGFKKLFF,TGTGCCAGCAGTGAGAAGACAGGGGGGTTTAAAAAACTGTTTTTT
few,15,TRBV5-1,TRBJ1-5,TRBD1,CASSLGGQGDQPQHF,TGCGCCAGCAGCCTGGGGGGACAGGGGGATCAGCCCCAGCATTTT
.,15,TRBV9,TRBJ2-5,TRBD1,CASGGDRGYLETQYF,TGTGCCAGTGGGGGAGACAGGGGTTATTTGGAGACCCAGTACTTC
.,14,TRBV5-4,TRBJ1-1,.,CASALFGDSLKAFF,TGTGCCAGCGCCTTATTCGGGGATTCTTTGAAGGCTTTCTTT
.,13,TRBV7-2,TRBJ2-7,TRBD1,CASSLVPTGEKYF,TGTGCCAGCAGCTTAGTTCCCACAGGGGAGAAGTACTTC
once,13,TRBV7-2,TRBJ1-1,.,CASSLDNRVGAFF,TGTGCCAGCAGCTTGGATAACAGGGTGGGAGCTTTCTTT
.,16,TRBV5-6,TRBJ1-3,.,CASSLRQYYSGNTIYF,TGTGCCAGCAGCCTCCGTCAATACTACTCTGGAAACACCATATATTTT
.,14,TRBV9,TRBJ1-1,.,CASSPRGGNTEAFF,TGTGCCAGCAGCCCCCGCGGGGGTAACACTGAAGCTTTCTTT
.,13,TRBV9,TRBJ1-1,TRBD1,CASTTGVNTEAFF,TGTGCCAGCACGACAGGGGTGAACACTGAAGCTTTCTTT
.,14,TRBV7-9,TRBJ2-3,.,CASSSRGSTDTQYF,TGTGCCAGCAGCTCCAGGGGTTCAACAGATACGCAGTATTTT
.,16,TRBV5-1,TRBJ2-2,TRBD1,CASSLRQAGGTGELFF,TGCGCCAGCAGCTTGAGACAGGCAGGGGGAACCGGGGAGCTGTTTTTT
few,15,TRBV7-2,TRBJ1-5,.,CASSGNRNRNQPQHF,TGTGCCAGCAGCGGTAACAGAAACCGGAATCAGCCCCAGCATTTT
.,15,TRBV27,TRBJ2-1,TRBD2,CASSLSRGGWNEQFF,TGTGCCAGCAGTTTGTCCCGGGGGGGCTGGAATGAGCAGTTCTTC
.,16,TRBV5-1,TRBJ2-5,TRBD2,CASSLGASGIGETQYF,TGCGCCAGCAGCTTGGGTGCTAGCGGGATTGGTGAGACCCAGTACTTC
.,13,TRBV6-5,TRBJ2-7,TRBD1,CASSPTGAYEQYF,TGTGCCAGCAGTCCAACAGGGGCCTACGAGCAGTACTTC
once,12,TRBV7-9,TRBJ2-1,.,CSSSLYYDEQFF,TGTTCCAGCAGCTTATACTACGATGAGCAGTTCTTC
.,15,TRBV7-2,TRBJ2-5,.,CASSLVASGDETQYF,TGTGCCAGCAGCTTAGTCGCGTCAGGGGATGAGACCCAGTACTTC
.,15,TRBV9,TRBJ2-1,.,CASSVVGGVWDEQFF,TGTGCCAGCAGCGTAGTGGGCGGGGTTTGGGATGAGCAGTTCTTC
.,16,TRBV14,TRBJ2-3,.,CASSQGKGGKTDTQYF,TGTGCCAGCAGCCAAGGGAAAGGGGGTAAAACAGATACGCAGTATTTT
.,16,TRBV11-2,TRBJ2-2,TRBD2,CASSSRLAGLTGELFF,TGTGCCAGCAGCTCCAGACTAGCGGGGCTGACCGGGGAGCTGTTTTTT
.,17,TRBV4-1,TRBJ2-3,.,CASSQGSNRASTDTQYF,TGCGCCAGCAGCCAAGGATCAAACAGGGCTAGCACAGATACGCAGTATTTT
.,13,TRBV6-6,TRBJ2-1,TRBD1,CASRIGQGNEQFF,TGTGCCAGCAGGATAGGACAGGGCAATGAGCAGTTCTTC
few,14,TRBV6-1,TRBJ1-1,TRBD1,CASRRDSMNTEAFF,TGTGCCAGCCGCCGGGACAGTATGAACACTGAAGCTTTCTTT